The next 10 T cell receptor beta chains were all read from a single sample in a study of blood T cell repertoires in COVID-19. Method: immunoSEQ multiplex PCR; TCRdb's copy keeps in-frame clones and lacks some. The sample holds 250,000 to 300,000 clones, roughly 89% seen once. Sequenced input: PBMCs or T cells enriched from blood (not recorded which). All receptors come from a man in his forties who had recovered from COVID-19.

The rearrangement uses TRBV7-8 and TRBJ2-7, with 8 bases matching TRBD2. The V gene end was trimmed by 1 base and the J gene end by 8 bases; junction bases not matched to a gene: 7. The CDR3 is made up of 14 amino acids. The V gene's germline CDR1 is SGHVS and CDR2 FQNEAQ. The CDR3 DNA follows: TGTGCCAGCAGCTTAGTGGGTAGCGGGGACCAGCAGTACTTC. It is translated as CASSLVGSGDQQYF.

This chain links TRBV6-4 with TRBJ2-1; 11 bases are a match to TRBD2. The CDR3 runs 15 residues. V gave up 6 bases and J gave up 8 bases; unmatched junction bases: 9. Germline CDR1 is MRHNA and CDR2 is SNTAGT. The CDR3 DNA reads TGTGCCAGCAGCATAGCGGGAGGGCCGTTATATGAGCAGTTCTTC. Residues: CASSIAGGPLYEQFF.

The chain links TRBV27 to TRBJ2-1; D possibly corresponds to TRBD2 (6 bases). The ends were cut back, 5 bases at V and 0 bases at J, with 23 bases in the middle. This CDR3 is 19 amino acids long. Germline values: CDR1 MNHEY, CDR2 SMNVEV (reference sequence). The CDR3, as DNA: TGTGCCAGCAGTGGAGGACGCCGGGACTCCGAGAGCTCCTACAATGAGCAGTTCTTC. Its translation is CASSGGRRDSESSYNEQFF.

This clone has only one observation. The rearrangement joins TRBV6-2 or TRBV6-3 to TRBJ1-2, with D possibly matching TRBD1 (5 bases). V was clipped by 3 bases and J by 5 bases, with 19 bases between them. The CDR3 spans 16 residues. Per the germline V gene, CDR1 is MNHEY and CDR2 is SVGEGT. CDR3 amino acids: CASSYYGGRSSYGYTF. CDR3 sequence (DNA): TGTGCCAGCAGTTATTACGGGGGACGGTCATCATATGGCTACACCTTC.

The chain couples TRBV3-1 (or the pseudogene TRBV3-2) to TRBJ2-7; D is unclear. The germline gives CDR1 LGHDT, CDR2 YNNKEL (reference sequence). The CDR3 sequence is 14 residues long. V lost 3 bases, J lost 3 bases, and 12 bases lay in between. CDR3 sequence (DNA): TGTGCCAGCAGCCATCCCGGTAATTACTACGAGCAGTACTTC. It codes for CASSHPGNYYEQYF.

In DNA form, the CDR3 reads TGTGCCAGCTCGCCGGGACTAGCGGGAGCCTACGAGCAGTACTTC. This sequence encodes CASSPGLAGAYEQYF. The chain joins TRBV18 to TRBJ2-7; 14 nucleotides match TRBD2. CDR1 is KGHSH and CDR2 is LQKENI in the germline V gene. This CDR3 has 15 residues. The junction had 3 bases not matched to a gene; V was cut back by 6 bases and J by 2 bases. Full variable domain (remainder filled in from reference TRBV18 and TRBJ2-7): NAGVMQNPRHLVRRRGQEARLRCSPMKGHSHVYWYRQLPEEGLKFMVYLQKENIIDESGMPKERFSAEFPKEGPSILRIQQVVRGDSAAYFCASSPGLAGAYEQYFGPGTRLTVT.

The rearrangement joins TRBV7-9 to TRBJ2-3, with 12 nucleotides matching TRBD2. V was pared by 7 bases and J by 4 bases, with 9 bases of the junction left unmatched. The CDR3 sequence is 16 residues long. CDR1 and CDR2 from the germline V gene are SEHNR and FQNEAQ (reference sequence). The CDR3 region is CASTLTSGSGSDTQYF. The CDR3 coding sequence is TGTGCCAGCACCTTGACTAGCGGGAGTGGATCAGATACGCAGTATTTT.

A single count supports this clone. V is TRBV19 and J is TRBJ1-6, with D unclear. The V gene's germline CDR1 is LNHDA and CDR2 SQIVND (reference sequence). Trimming stripped 5 bases from V and 8 bases from J, with 13 bases between. The CDR3 is 14 residues long. This CDR3 is CASSPLKLDSPLHF. The CDR3, as DNA: TGTGCCAGTAGTCCTCTAAAACTCGATTCACCCCTCCACTTT.

This clone turned up a few times. The V and J genes are TRBV18 and TRBJ2-7, with 7 bases identical to TRBD1. The V gene's germline CDR1 is KGHSH and CDR2 LQKENI. V lost 4 bases, J lost 7 bases, and 13 bases stayed unmatched. CDR3 size: 15 residues. The CDR3 DNA is TGTGCCAGCTCACAGACAGGGATGGAGAGAGAGGAGCAGTACTTC. This gives the protein CASSQTGMEREEQYF.

The chain uses TRBV7-9 and TRBJ1-5; a possible D gene is TRBD1 (6 bases). In germline, CDR1 is SEHNR, CDR2 FQNEAQ (reference sequence). The CDR3 runs to 18 residues. Trimming cost V 4 bases and J 5 bases, with 24 bases left between them. The DNA for the CDR3 is TGTGCCAGCAGCTGGAGTGGCCAGGGGAGTGGTTTTGATCAGCCCCAGCATTTT. Amino acid sequence: CASSWSGQGSGFDQPQHF. Full variable domain (rest looked up from reference TRBV7-9 and TRBJ1-5): DTGVSQNPRHKITKRGQNVTFRCDPISEHNRLYWYRQTLGQGPEFLTYFQNEAQLEKSRLLSDRFSAERPKGSFSTLEIQRTEQGDSAMYLCASSWSGQGSGFDQPQHFGDGTRLSIL.